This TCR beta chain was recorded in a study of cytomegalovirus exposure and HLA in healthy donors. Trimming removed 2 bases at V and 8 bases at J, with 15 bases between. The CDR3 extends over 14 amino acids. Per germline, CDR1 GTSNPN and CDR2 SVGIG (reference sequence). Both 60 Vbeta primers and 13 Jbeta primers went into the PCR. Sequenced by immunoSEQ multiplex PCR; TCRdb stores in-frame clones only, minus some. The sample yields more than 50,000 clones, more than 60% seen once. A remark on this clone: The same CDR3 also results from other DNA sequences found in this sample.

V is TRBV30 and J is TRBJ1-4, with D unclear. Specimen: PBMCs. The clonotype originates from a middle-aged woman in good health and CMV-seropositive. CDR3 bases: TGTGCCTGGAGTACAGAGGGAGTAGAGGAAAAACTGTTTTTT. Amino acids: CAWSTEGVEEKLFF.